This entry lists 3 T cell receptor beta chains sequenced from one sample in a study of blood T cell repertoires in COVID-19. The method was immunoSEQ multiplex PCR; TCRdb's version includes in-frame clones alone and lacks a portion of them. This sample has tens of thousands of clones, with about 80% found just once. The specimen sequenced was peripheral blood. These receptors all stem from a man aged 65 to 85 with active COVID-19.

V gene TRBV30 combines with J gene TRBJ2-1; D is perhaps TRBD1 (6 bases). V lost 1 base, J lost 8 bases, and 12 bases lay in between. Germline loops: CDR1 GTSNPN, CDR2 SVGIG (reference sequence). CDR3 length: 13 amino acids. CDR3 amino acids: CAWSAQGPDEQFF. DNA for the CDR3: TGTGCCTGGAGTGCCCAGGGGCCGGATGAGCAGTTCTTC.

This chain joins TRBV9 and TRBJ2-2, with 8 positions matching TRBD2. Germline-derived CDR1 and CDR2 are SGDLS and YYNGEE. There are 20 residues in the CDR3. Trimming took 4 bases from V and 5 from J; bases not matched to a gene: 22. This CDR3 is CASSPHTGTSSSGLTGELFF. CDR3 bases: TGTGCCAGCAGCCCCCACACCGGGACTAGTAGCTCGGGTCTAACCGGGGAGCTGTTTTTT.

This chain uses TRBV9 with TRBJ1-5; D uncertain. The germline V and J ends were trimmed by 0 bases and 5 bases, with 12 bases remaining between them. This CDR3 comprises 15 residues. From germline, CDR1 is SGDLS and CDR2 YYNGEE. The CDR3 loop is CASSVDGGRDQPQHF. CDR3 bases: TGTGCCAGCAGCGTAGACGGAGGGAGGGATCAGCCCCAGCATTTT. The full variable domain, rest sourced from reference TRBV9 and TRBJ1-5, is DSGVTQTPKHLITATGQRVTLRCSPRSGDLSVYWYQQSLDQGLQFLIQYYNGEERAKGNILERFSAQQFPDLHSELNLSSLELGDSALYFCASSVDGGRDQPQHFGDGTRLSIL.